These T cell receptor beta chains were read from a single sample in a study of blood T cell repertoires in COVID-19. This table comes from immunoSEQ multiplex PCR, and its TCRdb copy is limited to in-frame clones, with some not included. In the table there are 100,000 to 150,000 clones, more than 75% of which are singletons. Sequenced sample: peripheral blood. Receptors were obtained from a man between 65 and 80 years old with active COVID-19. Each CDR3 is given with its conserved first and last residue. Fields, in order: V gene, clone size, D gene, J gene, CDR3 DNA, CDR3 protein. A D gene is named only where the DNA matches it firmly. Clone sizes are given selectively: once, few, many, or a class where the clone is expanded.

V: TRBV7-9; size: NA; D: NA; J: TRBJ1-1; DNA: TGTGCCAGCAGCCTAACCCAGGGAGGGGCTGAAGCTTTCTTT; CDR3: CASSLTQGGAEAFF
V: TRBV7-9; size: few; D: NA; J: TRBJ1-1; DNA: TGTGCCAGCAGCCCCAGGGGAGTGAACACTGAAGCTTTCTTT; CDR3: CASSPRGVNTEAFF
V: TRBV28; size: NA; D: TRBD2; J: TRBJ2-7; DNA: TGTGCCAGCAGAAGCGGGAGGGCCTACGAGCAGTACTTC; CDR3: CASRSGRAYEQYF
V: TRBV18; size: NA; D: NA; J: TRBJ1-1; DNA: TGTGCCAGCTCACCCCGAGCGGGGGAGGGCACTGAAGCTTTCTTT; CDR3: CASSPRAGEGTEAFF
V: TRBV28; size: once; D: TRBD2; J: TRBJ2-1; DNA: TGTGCCAGCAGTAAAATGACCGGGACTAAGCGGGGGTACGAGCAGTTCTTC; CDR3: CASSKMTGTKRGYEQFF
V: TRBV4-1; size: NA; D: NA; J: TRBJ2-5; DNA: TGCGCCAGCAGCCAAGATTGGACAGTTGGGTTGGAGACCCAGTACTTC; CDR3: CASSQDWTVGLETQYF
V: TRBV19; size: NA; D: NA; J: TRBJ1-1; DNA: TGTGCCACCGGGGGGGAGAAGAACACTGAAGCTTTCTTT; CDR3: CATGGEKNTEAFF
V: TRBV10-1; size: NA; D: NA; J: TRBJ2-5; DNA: TGCGCCAGCAGTGAGTCGCCGGGGTATTACGGGACCCAGTACTTC; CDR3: CASSESPGYYGTQYF
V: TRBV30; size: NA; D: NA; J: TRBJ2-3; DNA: TGTGCCTGGGGGTATGGGGGCTTGGGAGATACGCAGTATTTT; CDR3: CAWGYGGLGDTQYF
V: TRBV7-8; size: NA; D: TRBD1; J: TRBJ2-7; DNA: TGTGCCAGCAGCCCCCAGACAGGGGGCTACGAGCAGTACTTC; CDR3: CASSPQTGGYEQYF
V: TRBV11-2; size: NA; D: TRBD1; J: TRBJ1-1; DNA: TGTGCCAGCAGCTCAGGGGGCAGGCGGGCTTTCTTT; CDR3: CASSSGGRRAFF
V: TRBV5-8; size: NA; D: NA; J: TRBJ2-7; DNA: TGTGCCAGCAGGGTCCGGGGAACGAACCACGAGCAGTACTTC; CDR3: CASRVRGTNHEQYF
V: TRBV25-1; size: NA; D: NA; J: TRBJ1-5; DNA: TGTGCCAGCAGTGAATCGGGCAGGGGAAATCAGCCCCAGCATTTT; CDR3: CASSESGRGNQPQHF
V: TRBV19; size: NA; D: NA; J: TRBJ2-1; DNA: TGTGCCAGTAGTATCTCCGCTAGCGGAGGGGGGGGGCAGTTCTTC; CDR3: CASSISASGGGGQFF
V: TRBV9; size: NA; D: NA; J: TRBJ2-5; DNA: TGTGCCAGCAGCGTAGAGGGGGGACAGCTACAAGAGACCCAGTACTTC; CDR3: CASSVEGGQLQETQYF
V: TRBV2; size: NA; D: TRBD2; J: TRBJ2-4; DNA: TGTGCCAGCAGTGATCGGGAGGGACTAGCCAAAAACATTCAGTACTTC; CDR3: CASSDREGLAKNIQYF
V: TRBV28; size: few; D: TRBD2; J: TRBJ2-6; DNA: TGTGCCAGCAGTTTCCCAGCGGGAGGCCGGGGGGCCAACGTCCTGACTTTC; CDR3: CASSFPAGGRGANVLTF
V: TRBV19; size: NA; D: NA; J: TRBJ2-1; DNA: TGTGCCAGTAGTACTCCTCCGGGCAGGGCAATATACAATGAGCAGTTCTTC; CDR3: CASSTPPGRAIYNEQFF
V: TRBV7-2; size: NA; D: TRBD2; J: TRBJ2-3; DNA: TGTGCCAGCAGCTTAACTAGCGCGAATACGCAGTATTTT; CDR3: CASSLTSANTQYF
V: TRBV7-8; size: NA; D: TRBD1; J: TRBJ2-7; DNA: TGTGCCAGCAGCTTGGTGGGGACAGGCGGGTACGAGCAGTACTTC; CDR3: CASSLVGTGGYEQYF
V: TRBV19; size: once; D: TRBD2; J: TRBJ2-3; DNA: TGTGCCAGTAGTATAGGCCCAACTAGCGGGACTAGCACAGATACGCAGTATTTT; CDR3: CASSIGPTSGTSTDTQYF
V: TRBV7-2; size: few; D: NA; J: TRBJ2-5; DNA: TGTGCCAGCAGCTTAGGGGGCCGGGAGACCCAGTACTTC; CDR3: CASSLGGRETQYF
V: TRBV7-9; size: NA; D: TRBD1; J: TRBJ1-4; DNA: TGTGCCAGCAGCTTATTAGGGACAGGGTCAAATGAAAAACTGTTTTTT; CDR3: CASSLLGTGSNEKLFF
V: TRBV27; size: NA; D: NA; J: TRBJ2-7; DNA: TGTGCCAGCAGTCGGCGGACAGGGAGGGACGAGCAGTACTTC; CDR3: CASSRRTGRDEQYF
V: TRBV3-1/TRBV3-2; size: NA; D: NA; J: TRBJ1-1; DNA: TGTGCCAGCAGCCAAGATATGGGACCCGGGGGCACTGAAGCTTTCTTT; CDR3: CASSQDMGPGGTEAFF
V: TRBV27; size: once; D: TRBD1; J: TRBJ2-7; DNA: TGTGCCAGCAGTTTAATCGGGACAGGGTCTGCGACGAAGCAGTACTTC; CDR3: CASSLIGTGSATKQYF
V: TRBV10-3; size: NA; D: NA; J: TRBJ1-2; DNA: TGTGCCATCGCGGACGAGGGTCGAGGAGCTAACTATGGCTACACCTTC; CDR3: CAIADEGRGANYGYTF
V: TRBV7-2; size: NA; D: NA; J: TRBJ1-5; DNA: TGTGCCAGCAGCTTAGCGGCCGGGGACAATCAGCCCCAGCATTTT; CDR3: CASSLAAGDNQPQHF
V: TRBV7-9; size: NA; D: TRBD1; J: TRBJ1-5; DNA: TGTGCCAGCAGCTTAGGGGACAGCAGCAATCAGCCCCAGCATTTT; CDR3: CASSLGDSSNQPQHF
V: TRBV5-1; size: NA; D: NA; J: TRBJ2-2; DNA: TGCGCCAGCAGCACCGGGACACTGAACACCGGGGAGCTGTTTTTT; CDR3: CASSTGTLNTGELFF
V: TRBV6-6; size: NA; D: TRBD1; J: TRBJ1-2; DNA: TGTGCCAGCAGGCCCCATACAGGGGTCTATGGCTACACCTTC; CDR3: CASRPHTGVYGYTF
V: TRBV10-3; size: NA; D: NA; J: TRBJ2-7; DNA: TGTGCCATCAGTGAGGGGCACAGGGTCTACGAGCAGTACTTC; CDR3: CAISEGHRVYEQYF
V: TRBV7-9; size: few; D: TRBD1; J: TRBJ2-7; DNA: TGTGCCAGCAGCTTACAGGGGGACCACGAGCAGTACTTC; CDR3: CASSLQGDHEQYF
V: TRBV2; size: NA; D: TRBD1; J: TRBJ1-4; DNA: TGTGCCAGCATTGGACAGGAGGACGAAAAACTGTTTTTT; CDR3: CASIGQEDEKLFF
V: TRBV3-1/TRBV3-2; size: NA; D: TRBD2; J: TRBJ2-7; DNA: TGTGCCAGCAGCCTTTTCGGGAGGGCATTGAGGGAGCAGTACTTC; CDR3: CASSLFGRALREQYF
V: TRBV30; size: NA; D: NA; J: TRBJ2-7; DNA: TGTGCCTGGAGTGTTGGAGGGACCTCCTACGAGCAGTACTTC; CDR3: CAWSVGGTSYEQYF
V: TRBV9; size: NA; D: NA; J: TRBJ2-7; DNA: TGTGCCAGCAGCGTTTACACAAACTCCTACGAGCAGTACTTC; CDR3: CASSVYTNSYEQYF
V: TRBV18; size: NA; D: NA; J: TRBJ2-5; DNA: TGTGCCAGCTCACCAAGACTCAATCAAGAGACCCAGTACTTC; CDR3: CASSPRLNQETQYF
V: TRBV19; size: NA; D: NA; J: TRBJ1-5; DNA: TGTGCCAGTCAGGGAGGGGGTAGTAGCAATCAGCCCCAGCATTTT; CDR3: CASQGGGSSNQPQHF
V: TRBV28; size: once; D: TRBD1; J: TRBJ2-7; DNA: TGTGCCAGCAGTTTTTTGGACAGGGGAGGGAACGAGCAGTACTTC; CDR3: CASSFLDRGGNEQYF
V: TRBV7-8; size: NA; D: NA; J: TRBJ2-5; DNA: TGTGCCAGCAGCCTAAACCGGGAGCTAAAAGAGACCCAGTACTTC; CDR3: CASSLNRELKETQYF
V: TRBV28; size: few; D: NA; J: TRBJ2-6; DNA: TGTGCCAGCAGTTTAGGGGCCTCTGGGGCCAACGTCCTGACTTTC; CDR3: CASSLGASGANVLTF
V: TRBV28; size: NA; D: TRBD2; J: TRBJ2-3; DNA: TGTGCCAGCACCAGGAGGCCGGGACTAGCAAGAGATACGCAGTATTTT; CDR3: CASTRRPGLARDTQYF
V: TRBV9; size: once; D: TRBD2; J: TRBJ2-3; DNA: TGTGCCAGCAGCGTAGAAGCGGGAGGGCCCTCCGATACGCAGTATTTT; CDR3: CASSVEAGGPSDTQYF
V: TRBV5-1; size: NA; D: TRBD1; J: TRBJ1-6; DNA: TGCGCCAGCAGCTTGGAGGGGGCCTCCTATAATTCACCCCTCCACTTT; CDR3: CASSLEGASYNSPLHF
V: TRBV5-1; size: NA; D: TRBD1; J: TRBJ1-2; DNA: TGCGCTAGCAGCGCCCGGGACAGGGCTGAAGGCTACACCTTC; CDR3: CASSARDRAEGYTF
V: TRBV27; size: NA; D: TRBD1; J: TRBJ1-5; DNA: TGTGCCAGCAGCTTACAGGGGGGTAATCAGCCCCAGCATTTT; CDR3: CASSLQGGNQPQHF
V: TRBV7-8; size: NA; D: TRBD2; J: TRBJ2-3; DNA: TGTGCCAGCAGCCCAGGGACTAGCGGGAGGGCACCCGATACGCAGTATTTT; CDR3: CASSPGTSGRAPDTQYF
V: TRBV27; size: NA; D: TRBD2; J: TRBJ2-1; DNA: TGTGCCAGCAGCCCCCTAGCGGGAGGGACCAATGAGCAGTTCTTC; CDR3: CASSPLAGGTNEQFF